One T cell receptor (beta chain) is described in this entry. Germline and junction disagree at one end, which may indicate a read error. This sample is drawn from a study of blood T cell repertoires in COVID-19. In assigning cohorts, the study relied on participant-reported clinical history. In Cohort 3, a recovered donor had either two negative PCRs, clearance, or symptom resolution. The method was immunoSEQ multiplex PCR; TCRdb's version includes in-frame clones alone and lacks a portion of them. The sample yields around 180,000 clones, around 80% seen once. Sequenced material: PBMCs or T cells enriched from blood (not recorded which). The sequence derives from a man aged 45 to 65 who had recovered from COVID-19.

CDR3 nucleotide sequence: TGTGCCAGCAGTGAGACTCCCCCGGGACAGCGCGTCTTC. This sequence encodes CASSETPPGQRVF. V gene TRBV6-1 combines with J gene TRBJ2-1, with 7 bases that match TRBD1. The CDR3 contains 13 residues. CDR1 is MNHNS, CDR2 SASEGT, per germline.